This record looks at one TCR beta chain sequence and its context. The data originate from a study of blood T cell repertoires in COVID-19. Study background: T cells, B-cell-depleted T cells, or PBMCs supplied cDNA or gDNA.

Libraries were prepared by immunoSEQ multiplex PCR; TCRdb keeps only in-frame clonotypes and omits some of them. The data contain about 400,000 clones, more than 75% of them singletons. Germline CDR1 reads SGHVS; CDR2 reads FQNEAQ. The length of the CDR3 is 15 residues. Between the trimmed V and J ends, which lost 3 bases and 0 bases, there was a span of 9 bases. This chain links TRBV7-8 with TRBJ2-1, with D perhaps matching TRBD2 (6 bases). Sequencing was performed on peripheral blood. This clonotype was sampled from a human donor in a cohort sampled during active COVID-19. CDR3 protein: CASSLGGASYNEQFF. The DNA for the CDR3 is TGTGCCAGCAGCTTGGGCGGGGCCTCCTACAATGAGCAGTTCTTC.